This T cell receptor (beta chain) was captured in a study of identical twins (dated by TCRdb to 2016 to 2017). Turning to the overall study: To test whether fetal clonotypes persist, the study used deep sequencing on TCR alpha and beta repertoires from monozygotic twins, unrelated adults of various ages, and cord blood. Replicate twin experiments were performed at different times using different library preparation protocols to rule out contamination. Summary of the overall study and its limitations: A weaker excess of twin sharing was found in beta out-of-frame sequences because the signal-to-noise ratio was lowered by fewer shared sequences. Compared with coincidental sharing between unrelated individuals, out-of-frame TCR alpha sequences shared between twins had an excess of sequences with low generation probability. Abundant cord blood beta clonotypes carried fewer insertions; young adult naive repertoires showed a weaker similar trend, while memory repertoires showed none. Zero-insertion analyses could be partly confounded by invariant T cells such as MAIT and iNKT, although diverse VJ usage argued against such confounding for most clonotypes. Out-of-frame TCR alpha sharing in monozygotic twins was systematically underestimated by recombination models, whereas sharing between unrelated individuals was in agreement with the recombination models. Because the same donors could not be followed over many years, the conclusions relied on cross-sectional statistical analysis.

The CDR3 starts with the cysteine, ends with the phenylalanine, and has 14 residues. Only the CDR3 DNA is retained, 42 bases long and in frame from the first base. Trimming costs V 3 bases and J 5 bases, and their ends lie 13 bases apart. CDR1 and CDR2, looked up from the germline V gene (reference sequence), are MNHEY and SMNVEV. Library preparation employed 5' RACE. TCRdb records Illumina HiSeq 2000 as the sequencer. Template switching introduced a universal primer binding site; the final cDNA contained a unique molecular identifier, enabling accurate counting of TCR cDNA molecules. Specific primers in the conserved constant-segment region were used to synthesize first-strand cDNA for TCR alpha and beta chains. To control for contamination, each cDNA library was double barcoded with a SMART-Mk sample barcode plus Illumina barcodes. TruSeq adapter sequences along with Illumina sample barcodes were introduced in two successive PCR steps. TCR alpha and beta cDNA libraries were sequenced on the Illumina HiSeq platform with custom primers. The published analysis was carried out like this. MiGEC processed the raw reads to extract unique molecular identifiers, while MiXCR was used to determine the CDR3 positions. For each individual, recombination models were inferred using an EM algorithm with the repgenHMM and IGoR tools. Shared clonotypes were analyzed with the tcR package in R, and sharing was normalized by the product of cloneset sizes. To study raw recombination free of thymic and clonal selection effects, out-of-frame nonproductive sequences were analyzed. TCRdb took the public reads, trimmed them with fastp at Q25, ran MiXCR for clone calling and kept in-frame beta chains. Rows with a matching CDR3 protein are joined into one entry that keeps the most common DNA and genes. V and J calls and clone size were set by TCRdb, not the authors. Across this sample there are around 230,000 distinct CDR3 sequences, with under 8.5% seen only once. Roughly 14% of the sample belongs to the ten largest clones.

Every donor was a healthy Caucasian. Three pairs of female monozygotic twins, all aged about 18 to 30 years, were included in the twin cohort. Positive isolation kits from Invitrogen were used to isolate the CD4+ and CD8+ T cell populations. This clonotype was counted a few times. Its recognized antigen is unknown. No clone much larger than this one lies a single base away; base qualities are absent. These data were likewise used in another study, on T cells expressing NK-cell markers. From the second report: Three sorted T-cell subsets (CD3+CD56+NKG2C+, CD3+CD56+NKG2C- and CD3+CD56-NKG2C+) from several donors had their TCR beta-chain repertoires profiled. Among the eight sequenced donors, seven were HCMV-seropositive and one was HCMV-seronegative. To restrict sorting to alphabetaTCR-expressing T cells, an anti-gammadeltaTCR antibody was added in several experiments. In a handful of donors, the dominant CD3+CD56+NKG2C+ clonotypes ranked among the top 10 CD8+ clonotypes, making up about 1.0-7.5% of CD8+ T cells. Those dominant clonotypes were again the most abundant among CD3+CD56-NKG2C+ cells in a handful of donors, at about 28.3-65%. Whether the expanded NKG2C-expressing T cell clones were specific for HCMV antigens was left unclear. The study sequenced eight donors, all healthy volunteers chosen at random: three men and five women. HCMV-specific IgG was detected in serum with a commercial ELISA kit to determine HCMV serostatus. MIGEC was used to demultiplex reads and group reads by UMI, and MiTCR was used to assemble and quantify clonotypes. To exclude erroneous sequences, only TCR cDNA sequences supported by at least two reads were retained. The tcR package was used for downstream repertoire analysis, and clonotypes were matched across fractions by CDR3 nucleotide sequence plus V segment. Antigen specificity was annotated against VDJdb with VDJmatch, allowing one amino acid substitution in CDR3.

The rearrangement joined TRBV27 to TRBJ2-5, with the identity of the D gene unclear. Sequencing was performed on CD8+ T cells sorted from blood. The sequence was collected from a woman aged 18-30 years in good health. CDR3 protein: CASSFSATGETQYF. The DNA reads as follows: TGTGCCAGCAGTTTCTCAGCGACGGGCGAGACCCAGTACTTC.